Described below is a single T cell receptor (beta chain) sequence and its context. Its antigen is as yet unknown. The sample belongs to a study of T-cell memory formation after mild COVID-19. General study points: Of the contracting clones, CD4+ ones lay mainly in CM and EM, and CD8+ ones in EMRA.

TCRdb processed the 5' RACE reads anew with MiXCR; each CDR3 protein has one entry. The sample gives around 260,000 distinct CDR3 sequences, around 15% of which show up once; around a fifth is in the top ten. CDR1 and CDR2 (germline): DFQATT, SNEGSKA (reference sequence). CDR3 length equals 14 residues. Trimming left V 5 bases short and J 6 bases short, with 17 bases between. The source of this sequence is a man aged 18 to 29 who had mild COVID-19 (a few samples of this study predate the infection). Cell type and time point are not known. The chain recombines TRBV20-1 with TRBJ1-5, with D possibly TRBD1 on 5 matching bases. Sequenced: PBMCs or a T cell subset sorted from them (not recorded which). The CDR3 DNA is TGCAGTGCTGGACTCGGGCAGGGTCGTCAGCCCCAGCATTTT. Residues: CSAGLGQGRQPQHF.